This paragraph covers one T cell receptor beta chain sequence. Per the germline V gene, CDR1 is SGHNT and CDR2 is YYREEE (reference sequence). V lost 0 bases, J lost 7 bases, and 10 bases lay in between. The CDR3 has 13 amino acids. Sequencing was performed with immunoSEQ multiplex PCR; in TCRdb, only in-frame clones are kept and a portion is missing. The sample shows about 66,000 clones, less than 85% of them seen only once. This sample was taken from a study of blood T cell repertoires in COVID-19. Sequencing input: peripheral blood. The chain combines TRBV5-4 with TRBJ1-1, with a weak D call TRBD1 (5 bases). The receptor comes from a man aged 55-75 years with acute or convalescent COVID-19. The CDR3 sequence is CASSLVSGYEAFF. The DNA for the CDR3 is TGTGCCAGCAGCTTGGTATCAGGGTATGAAGCTTTCTTT.